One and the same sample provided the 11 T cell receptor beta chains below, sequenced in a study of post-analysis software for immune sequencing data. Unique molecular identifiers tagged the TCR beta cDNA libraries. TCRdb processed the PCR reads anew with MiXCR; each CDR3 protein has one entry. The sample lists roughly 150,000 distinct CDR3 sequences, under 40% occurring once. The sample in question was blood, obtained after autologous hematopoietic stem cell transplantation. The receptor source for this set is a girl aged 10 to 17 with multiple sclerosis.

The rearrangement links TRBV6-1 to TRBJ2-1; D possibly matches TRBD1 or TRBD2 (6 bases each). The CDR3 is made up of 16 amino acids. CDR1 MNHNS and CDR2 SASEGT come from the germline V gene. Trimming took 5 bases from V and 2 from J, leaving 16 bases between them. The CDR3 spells CASSPTGAGPYNEQFF. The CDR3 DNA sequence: TGTGCCAGCAGTCCTACGGGGGCAGGGCCCTACAATGAGCAGTTCTTC.

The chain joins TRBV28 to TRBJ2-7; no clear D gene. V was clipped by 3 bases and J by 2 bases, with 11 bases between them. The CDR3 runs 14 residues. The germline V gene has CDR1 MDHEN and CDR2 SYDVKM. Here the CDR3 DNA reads TGTGCCAGCAGTTTTCCCCGGCCCCCCTACGAGCAGTACTTC. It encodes CASSFPRPPYEQYF.

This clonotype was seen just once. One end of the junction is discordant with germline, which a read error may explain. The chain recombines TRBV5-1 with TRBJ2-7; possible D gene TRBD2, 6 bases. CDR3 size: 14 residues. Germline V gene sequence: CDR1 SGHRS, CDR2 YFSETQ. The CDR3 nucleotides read TGCTCCAGCAGACCAGGAGGGGATTCCTACGAGCAGTACTTC. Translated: CSSRPGGDSYEQYF.

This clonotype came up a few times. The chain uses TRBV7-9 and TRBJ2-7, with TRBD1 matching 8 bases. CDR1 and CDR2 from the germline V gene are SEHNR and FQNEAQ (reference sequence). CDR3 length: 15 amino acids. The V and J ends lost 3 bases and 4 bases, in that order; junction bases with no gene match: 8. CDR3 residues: CASSFPRGPPYEQYF. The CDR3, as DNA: TGTGCCAGCAGCTTCCCCAGGGGGCCACCGTACGAGCAGTACTTC.

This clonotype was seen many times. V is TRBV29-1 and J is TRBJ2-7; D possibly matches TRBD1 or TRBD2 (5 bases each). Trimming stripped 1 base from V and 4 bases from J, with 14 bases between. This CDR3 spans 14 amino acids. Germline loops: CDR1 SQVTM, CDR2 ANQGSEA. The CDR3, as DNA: TGCAGCGTTGAAGGGGGGAGTGGAATGTACGAGCAGTACTTC. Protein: CSVEGGSGMYEQYF.

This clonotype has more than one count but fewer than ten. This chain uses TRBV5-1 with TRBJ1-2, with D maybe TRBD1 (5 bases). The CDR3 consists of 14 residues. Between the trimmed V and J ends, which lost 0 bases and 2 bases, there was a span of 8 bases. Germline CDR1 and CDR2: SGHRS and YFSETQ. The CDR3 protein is CASSLGGLNYGYTF. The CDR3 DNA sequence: TGCGCCAGCAGCTTGGGGGGACTCAACTATGGCTACACCTTC. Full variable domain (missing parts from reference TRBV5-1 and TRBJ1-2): KAGVTQTPRYLIKTRGQQVTLSCSPISGHRSVSWYQQTPGQGLQFLFEYFSETQRNKGNFPGRFSGRQFSNSRSEMNVSTLELGDSALYLCASSLGGLNYGYTFGSGTRLTVV.

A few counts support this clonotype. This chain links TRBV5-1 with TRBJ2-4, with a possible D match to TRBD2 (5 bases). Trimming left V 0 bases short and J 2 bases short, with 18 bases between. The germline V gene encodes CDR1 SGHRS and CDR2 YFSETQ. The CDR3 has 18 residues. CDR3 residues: CASSLGWEIQTTKNIQYF. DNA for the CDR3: TGCGCCAGCAGCTTGGGGTGGGAGATCCAGACGACCAAAAACATTCAGTACTTC.

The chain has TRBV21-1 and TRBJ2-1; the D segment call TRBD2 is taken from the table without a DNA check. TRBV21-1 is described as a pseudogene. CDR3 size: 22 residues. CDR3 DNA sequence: TGTGCCAGCAGCAAAAAATGGCCAATAGGGACTAGCGGGAGGGGGCCCTACAATGAGCAGTTCTTC. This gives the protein CASSKKWPIGTSGRGPYNEQFF.

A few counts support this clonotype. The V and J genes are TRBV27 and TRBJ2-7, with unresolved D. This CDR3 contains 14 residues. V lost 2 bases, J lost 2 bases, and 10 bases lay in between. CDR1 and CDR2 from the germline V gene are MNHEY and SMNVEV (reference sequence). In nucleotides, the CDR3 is TGTGCCAGCAGTTTACAAGGCCGGACCTACGAGCAGTACTTC. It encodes CASSLQGRTYEQYF.

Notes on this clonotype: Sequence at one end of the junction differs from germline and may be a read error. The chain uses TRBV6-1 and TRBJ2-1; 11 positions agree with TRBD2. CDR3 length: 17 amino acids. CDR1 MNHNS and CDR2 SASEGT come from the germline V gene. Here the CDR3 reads CTSCPELAGGSYNEQFF. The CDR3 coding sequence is TGTACCAGCTGTCCCGAGCTAGCGGGAGGCTCCTACAATGAGCAGTTCTTC.

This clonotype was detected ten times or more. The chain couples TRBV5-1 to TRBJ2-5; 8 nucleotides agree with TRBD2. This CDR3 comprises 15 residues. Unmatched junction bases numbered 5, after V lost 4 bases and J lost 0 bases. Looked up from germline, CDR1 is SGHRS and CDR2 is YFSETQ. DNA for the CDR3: TGCGCCAGCAGCCCCCTCGGGGGGGACCAAGAGACCCAGTACTTC. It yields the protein CASSPLGGDQETQYF.